This TCR beta chain was captured by sequencing in a study of CD8+ T cells in alopecia areata. Study-level background: Each day, treated patients took oral tofacitinib twice, at 5 to 10 mg per dose. Points from the study as a whole: In scalp and blood, many expanded lesional clones persisted during tofacitinib.

Extracted RNA was reverse transcribed, and the resulting cDNA served as sequencing template. This table comes from immunoSEQ multiplex PCR, and its TCRdb copy is limited to in-frame clones, with some not included. This table has around 200,000 clones, approximately 55% appearing once. For this clone: As yet, its antigen is unknown.

The germline V gene encodes CDR1 SNHLY and CDR2 FYNNEI. Trimming stripped 0 bases from V and 5 bases from J, with 10 bases between. This CDR3 is built from 14 residues. As to treatment: oral pan-JAK inhibitor, 5-10 mg twice daily. The sequence derives from a human donor with alopecia areata. The chain carries TRBV2 and TRBJ1-2; D call uncertain. Sample: CD8+ T cells sorted from blood, taken at week 24, from a patient treated with tofacitinib. The CDR3 here is CASSEALRSYGYTF. CDR3 nucleotide sequence: TGTGCCAGCAGTGAAGCGCTTAGGAGTTATGGCTACACCTTC.